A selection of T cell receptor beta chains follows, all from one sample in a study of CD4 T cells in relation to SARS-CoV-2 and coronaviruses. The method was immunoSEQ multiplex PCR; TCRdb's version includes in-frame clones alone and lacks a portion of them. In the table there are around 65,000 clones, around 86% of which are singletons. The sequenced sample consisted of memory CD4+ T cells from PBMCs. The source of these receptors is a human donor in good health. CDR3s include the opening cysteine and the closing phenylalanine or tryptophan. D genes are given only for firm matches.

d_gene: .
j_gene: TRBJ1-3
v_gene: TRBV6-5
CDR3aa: CASSIGQSQTIYF

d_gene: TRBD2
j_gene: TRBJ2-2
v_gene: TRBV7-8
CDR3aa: CASSLAESGLAGNTGELFF

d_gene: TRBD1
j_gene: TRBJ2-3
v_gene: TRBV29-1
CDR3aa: CSVQQGSGDTQYF

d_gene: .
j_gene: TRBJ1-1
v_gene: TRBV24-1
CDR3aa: CATSESGTLNTEAFF

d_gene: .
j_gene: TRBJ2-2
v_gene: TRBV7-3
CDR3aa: CASSPRAGDTGELFF

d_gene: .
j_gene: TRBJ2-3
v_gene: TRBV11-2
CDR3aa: CASSLIPPGTDTQYF

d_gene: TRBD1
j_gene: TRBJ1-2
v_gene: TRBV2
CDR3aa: CASSWDRATYGYTF

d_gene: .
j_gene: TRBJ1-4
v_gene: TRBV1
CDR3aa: CTRGRIHEKLFF

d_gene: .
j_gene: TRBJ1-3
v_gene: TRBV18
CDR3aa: CASSLTRSSGNTIYF

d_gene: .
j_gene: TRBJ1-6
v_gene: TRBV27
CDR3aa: CASSLYNSPLHF

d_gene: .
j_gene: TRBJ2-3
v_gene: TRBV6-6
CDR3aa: CASSYADRPSTDTQYF

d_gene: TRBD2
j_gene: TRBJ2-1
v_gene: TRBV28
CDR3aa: CASSKSGGGSLYNEQFF

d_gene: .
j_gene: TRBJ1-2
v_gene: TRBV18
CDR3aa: CASSPPTGRGNGYTF

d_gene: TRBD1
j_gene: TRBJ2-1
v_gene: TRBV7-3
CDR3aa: CASSPGTGPFGDNEQFF

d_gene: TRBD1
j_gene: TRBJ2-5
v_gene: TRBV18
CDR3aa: CASSWDSSRTQYF

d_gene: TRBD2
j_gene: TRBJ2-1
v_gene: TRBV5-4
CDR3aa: CASSLGTRRYNEQFF

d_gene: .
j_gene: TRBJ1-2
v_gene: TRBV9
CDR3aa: CASSVEGRANYGYTF

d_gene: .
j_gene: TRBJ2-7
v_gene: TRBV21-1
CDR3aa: CASSLNARAKAYEQYF

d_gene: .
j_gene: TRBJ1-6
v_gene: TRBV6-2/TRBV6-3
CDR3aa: CASSTLGNNSPLHF

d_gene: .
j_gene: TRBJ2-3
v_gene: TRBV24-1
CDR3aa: CATSDAGYTDTQYF

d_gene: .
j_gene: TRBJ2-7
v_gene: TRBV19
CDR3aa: CASSIEGSWRASSYEQYF

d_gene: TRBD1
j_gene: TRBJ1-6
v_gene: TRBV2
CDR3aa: CASKKTGVNSPLHF

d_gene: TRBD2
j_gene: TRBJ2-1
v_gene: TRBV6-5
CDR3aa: CASSTHPTSWEQFF

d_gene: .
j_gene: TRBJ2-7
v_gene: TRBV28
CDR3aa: CAIYEQYF

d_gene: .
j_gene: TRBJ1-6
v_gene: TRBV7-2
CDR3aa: CASSLEAGRNSPLHF

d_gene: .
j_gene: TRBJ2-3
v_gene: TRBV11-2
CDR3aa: CASSLLPGTDTQYF

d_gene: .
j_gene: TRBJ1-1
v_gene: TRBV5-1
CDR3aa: CASSLWVNTEAFF

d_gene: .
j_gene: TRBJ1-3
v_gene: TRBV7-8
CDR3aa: CASSLTAVSGNTIYF

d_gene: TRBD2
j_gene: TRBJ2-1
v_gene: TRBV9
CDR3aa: CASSVTGREYNEQFF

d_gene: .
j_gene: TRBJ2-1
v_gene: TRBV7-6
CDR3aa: CASSLSPSYNEQFF

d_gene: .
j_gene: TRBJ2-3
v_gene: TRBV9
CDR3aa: CASSVLARGTDTQYF

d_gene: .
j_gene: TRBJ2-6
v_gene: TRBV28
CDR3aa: CASSFTSGANVLTF